This T cell receptor beta chain was identified during a study of blood T cell repertoires in COVID-19. Study at large: PBMCs, B-cell-depleted T cells, or T cells were the source of the cDNA or gDNA that made up the material.

From germline, CDR1 is SGHRS and CDR2 YFSETQ. Trimming removed 5 bases from V and 4 bases from J; junction bases left unmatched: 12. The CDR3 loop spans 15 amino acids. The assay was immunoSEQ multiplex PCR, and TCRdb's table has in-frame clones only and misses some. The sample consists of about 35,000 clones, roughly 86% of them appearing once. The chain employs TRBV5-1 and TRBJ2-7; 7 positions agree with TRBD1. The clonotype was recovered from an elderly man with active or convalescent COVID-19. Sequencing was done on a sample of peripheral blood. CDR3 coding DNA: TGCGCCAGCAGAGAAGGGACAGCTATTTTTTACGAGCAGTACTTC. This gives the protein CASREGTAIFYEQYF. The full variable domain, rest sourced from reference TRBV5-1 and TRBJ2-7, is KAGVTQTPRYLIKTRGQQVTLSCSPISGHRSVSWYQQTPGQGLQFLFEYFSETQRNKGNFPGRFSGRQFSNSRSEMNVSTLELGDSALYLCASREGTAIFYEQYFGPGTRLTVT.